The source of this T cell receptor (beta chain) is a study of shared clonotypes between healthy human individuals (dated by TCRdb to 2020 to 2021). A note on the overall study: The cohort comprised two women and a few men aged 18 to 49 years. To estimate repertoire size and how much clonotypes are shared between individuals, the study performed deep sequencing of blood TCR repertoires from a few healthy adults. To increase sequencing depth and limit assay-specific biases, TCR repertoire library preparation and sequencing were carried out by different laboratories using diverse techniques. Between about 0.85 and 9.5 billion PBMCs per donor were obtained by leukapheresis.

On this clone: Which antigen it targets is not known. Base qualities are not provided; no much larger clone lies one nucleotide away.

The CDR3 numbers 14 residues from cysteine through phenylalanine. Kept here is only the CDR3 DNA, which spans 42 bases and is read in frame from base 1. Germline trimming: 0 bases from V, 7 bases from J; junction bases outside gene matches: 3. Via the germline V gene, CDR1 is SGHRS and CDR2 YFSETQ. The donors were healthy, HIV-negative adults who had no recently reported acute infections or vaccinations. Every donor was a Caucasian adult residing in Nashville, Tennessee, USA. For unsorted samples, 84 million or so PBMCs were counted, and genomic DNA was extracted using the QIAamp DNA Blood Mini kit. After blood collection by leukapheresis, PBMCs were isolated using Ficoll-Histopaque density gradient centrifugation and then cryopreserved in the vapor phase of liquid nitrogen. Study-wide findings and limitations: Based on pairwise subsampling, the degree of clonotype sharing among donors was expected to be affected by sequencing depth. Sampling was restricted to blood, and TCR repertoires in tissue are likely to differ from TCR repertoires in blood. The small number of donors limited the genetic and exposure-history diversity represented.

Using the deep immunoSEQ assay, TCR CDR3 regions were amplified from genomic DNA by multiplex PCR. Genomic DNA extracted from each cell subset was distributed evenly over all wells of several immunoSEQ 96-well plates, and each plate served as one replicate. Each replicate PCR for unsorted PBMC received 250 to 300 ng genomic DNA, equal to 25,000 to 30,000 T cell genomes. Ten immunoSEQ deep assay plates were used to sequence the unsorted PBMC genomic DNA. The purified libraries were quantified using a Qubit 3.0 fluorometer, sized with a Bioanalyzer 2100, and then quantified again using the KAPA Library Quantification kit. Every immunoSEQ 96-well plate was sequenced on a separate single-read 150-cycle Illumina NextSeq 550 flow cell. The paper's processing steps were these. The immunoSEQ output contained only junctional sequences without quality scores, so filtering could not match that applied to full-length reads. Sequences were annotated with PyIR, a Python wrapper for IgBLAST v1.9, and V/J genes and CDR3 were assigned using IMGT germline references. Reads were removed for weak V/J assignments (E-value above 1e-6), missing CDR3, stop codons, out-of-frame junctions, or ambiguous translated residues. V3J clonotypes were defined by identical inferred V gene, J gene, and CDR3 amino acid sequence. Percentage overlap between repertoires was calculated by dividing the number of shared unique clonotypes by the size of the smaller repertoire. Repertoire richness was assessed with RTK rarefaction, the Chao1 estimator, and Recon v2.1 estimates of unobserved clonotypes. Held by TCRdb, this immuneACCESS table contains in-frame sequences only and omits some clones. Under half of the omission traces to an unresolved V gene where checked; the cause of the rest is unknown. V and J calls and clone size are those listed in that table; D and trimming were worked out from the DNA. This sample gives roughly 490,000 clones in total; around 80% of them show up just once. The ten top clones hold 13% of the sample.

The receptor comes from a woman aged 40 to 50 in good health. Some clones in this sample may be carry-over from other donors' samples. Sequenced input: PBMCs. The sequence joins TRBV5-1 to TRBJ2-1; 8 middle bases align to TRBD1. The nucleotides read TGCGCCAGCAGCTTGGTGACAGGGGTAAATGAGCAGTTCTTC. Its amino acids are CASSLVTGVNEQFF.